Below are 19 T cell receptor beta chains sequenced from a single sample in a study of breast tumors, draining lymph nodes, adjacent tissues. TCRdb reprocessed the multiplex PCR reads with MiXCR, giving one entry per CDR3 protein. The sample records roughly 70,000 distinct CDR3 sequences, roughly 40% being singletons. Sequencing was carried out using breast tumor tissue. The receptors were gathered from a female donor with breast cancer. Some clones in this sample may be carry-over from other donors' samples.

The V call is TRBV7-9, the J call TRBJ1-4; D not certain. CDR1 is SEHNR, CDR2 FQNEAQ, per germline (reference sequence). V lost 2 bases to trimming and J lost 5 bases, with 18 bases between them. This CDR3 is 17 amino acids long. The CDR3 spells CASSLRLVRPYNEKLFF. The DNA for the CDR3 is TGTGCCAGCAGCTTACGTCTAGTTAGGCCCTACAATGAAAAACTGTTTTTT.

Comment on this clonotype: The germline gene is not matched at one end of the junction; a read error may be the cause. The CDR3: CASSGTGGAGETQHF. The DNA of the CDR3 is TGTGCTAGCAGCGGTACCGGGGGGGCTGGTGAGACCCAGCACTTC. The chain links TRBV7-7 to TRBJ2-5; TRBD2 matches 8 bases. Germline CDR1 SSHAT, CDR2 FNYEAQ (reference sequence). The CDR3 is 15 residues long.

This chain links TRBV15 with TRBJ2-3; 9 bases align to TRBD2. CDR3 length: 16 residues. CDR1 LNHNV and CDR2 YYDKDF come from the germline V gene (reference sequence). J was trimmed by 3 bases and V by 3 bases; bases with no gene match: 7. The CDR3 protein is CATSSSGGRGTDTQYF. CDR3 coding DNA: TGTGCCACCAGCAGTAGCGGGGGAAGGGGAACAGATACGCAGTATTTT.

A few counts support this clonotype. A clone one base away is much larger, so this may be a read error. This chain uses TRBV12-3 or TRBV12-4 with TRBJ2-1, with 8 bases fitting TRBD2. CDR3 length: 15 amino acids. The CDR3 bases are TGTGCCGGCAGTTTAGAAATAGCGGGGTACAATGAGCAGTTCTTC. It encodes CAGSLEIAGYNEQFF.

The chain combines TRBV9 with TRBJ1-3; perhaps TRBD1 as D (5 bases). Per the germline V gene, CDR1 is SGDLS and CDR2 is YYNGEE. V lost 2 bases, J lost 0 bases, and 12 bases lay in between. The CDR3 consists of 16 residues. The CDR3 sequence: CASSVTAGNSGNTIYF. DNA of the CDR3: TGTGCCAGCAGCGTTACTGCAGGGAACTCTGGAAACACCATATATTTT.

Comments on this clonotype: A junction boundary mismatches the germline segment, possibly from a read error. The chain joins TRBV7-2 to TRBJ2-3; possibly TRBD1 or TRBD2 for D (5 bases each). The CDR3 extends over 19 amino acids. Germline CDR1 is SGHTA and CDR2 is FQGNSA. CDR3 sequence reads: CASSPLILWDRPSTDAQYF. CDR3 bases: TGTGCCAGCAGCCCACTCATCCTCTGGGACCGACCTAGCACAGATGCGCAGTATTTC.

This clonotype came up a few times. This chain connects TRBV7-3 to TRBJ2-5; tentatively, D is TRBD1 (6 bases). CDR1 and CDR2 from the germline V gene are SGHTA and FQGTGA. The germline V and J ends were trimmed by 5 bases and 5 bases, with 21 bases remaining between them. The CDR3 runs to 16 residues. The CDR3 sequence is CASSPQGFLAGETQYF. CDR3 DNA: TGTGCCAGCAGCCCCCAGGGGTTCTTGGCCGGGGAGACCCAGTACTTC.

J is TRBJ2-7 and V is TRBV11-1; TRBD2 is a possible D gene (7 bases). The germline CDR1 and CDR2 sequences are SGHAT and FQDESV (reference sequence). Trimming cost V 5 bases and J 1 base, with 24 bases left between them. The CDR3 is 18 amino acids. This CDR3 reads CASSPWGLIAGLSYEQYF. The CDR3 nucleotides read TGTGCCAGCAGCCCATGGGGGCTTATCGCGGGACTATCCTACGAGCAGTACTTC.

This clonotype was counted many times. The CDR3 DNA sequence: TGTGCCAGCAGCTTGAATCGGAAACTAGCGGAACATGCCACAGATACGCAGTATTTT. It encodes CASSLNRKLAEHATDTQYF. The V gene is TRBV5-8, the J gene TRBJ2-3, with TRBD2 matching over 8 bases. CDR1 is SGHTS, CDR2 YDEGEE, per germline. V dropped 1 base and J dropped 2; count of bases not matched to a gene: 15. The CDR3 runs 19 residues.

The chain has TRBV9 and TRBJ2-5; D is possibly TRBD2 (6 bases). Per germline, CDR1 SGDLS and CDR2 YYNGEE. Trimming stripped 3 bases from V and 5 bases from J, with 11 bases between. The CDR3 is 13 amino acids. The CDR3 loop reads CASSGRAGETQYF. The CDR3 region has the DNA TGTGCCAGCAGCGGGAGGGCCGGGGAGACCCAGTACTTC.

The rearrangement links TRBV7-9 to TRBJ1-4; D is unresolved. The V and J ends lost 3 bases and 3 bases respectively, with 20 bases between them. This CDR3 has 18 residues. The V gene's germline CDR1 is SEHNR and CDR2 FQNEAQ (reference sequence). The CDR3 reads CASSFIGGEGIANEKLFF. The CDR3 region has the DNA TGTGCCAGCAGCTTTATCGGCGGAGAGGGAATTGCTAATGAAAAACTGTTTTTT.

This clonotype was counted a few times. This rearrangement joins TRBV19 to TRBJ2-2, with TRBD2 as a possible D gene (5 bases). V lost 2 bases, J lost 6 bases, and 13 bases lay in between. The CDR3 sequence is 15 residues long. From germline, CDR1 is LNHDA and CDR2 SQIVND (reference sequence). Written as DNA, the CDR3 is TGTGCCAGTAGTATAAGGGCGGGCCGGTCCGGGGAGCTGTTTTTT. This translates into CASSIRAGRSGELFF.

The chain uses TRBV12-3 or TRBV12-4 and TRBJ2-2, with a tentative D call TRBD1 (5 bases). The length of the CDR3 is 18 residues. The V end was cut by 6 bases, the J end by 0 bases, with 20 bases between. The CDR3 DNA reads TGTGCCAGCAGCCCAGATGGTAGGGGAACTGCGAACACCGGGGAGCTGTTTTTT. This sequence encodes CASSPDGRGTANTGELFF.

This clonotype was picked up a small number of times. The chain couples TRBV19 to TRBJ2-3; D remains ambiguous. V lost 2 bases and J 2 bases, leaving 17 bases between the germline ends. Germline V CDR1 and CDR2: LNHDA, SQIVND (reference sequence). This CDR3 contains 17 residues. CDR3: CASSIQGNEQYTDTQYF. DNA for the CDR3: TGTGCCAGTAGTATACAAGGGAATGAGCAGTACACAGATACGCAGTATTTT.

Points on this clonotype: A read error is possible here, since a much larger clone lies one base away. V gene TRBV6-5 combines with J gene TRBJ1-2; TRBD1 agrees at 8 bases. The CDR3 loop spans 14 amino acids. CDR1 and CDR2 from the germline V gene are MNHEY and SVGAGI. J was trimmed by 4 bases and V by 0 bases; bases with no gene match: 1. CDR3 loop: CASSYSQGGYGYTF. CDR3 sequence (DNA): TGTGCCAGCAGTTACTCACAGGGGGGCTATGGCTACACCTTC.

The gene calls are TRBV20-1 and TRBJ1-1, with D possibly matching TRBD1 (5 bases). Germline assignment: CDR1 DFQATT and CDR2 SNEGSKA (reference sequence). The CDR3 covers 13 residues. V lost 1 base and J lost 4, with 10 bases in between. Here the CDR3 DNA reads TGCAGTGCTAGAGGGGGCTTCGGCACTGAAGCTTTCTTT. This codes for CSARGGFGTEAFF.

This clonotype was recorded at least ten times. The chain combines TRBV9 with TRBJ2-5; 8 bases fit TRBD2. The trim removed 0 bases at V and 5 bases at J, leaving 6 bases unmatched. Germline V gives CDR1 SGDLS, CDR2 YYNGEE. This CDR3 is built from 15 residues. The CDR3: CASSVDGRAFETQYF. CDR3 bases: TGTGCCAGCAGCGTAGACGGGAGGGCCTTTGAGACCCAGTACTTC.

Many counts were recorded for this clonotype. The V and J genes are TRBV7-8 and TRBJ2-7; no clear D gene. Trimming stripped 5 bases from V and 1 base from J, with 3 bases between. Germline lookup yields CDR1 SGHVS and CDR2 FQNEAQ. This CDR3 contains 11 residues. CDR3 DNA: TGTGCCAGCAGCCTGTCCTACGAGCAGTACTTC. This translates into CASSLSYEQYF.

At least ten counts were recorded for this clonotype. The CDR3 protein is CASSLLRSLGNEQFF. The CDR3, as DNA: TGTGCCAGCAGCTTACTTCGGTCCTTGGGGAATGAGCAGTTCTTC. The rearrangement links TRBV11-3 to TRBJ2-1, with D uncertain. Trimming removed 2 bases at V and 7 bases at J, with 15 bases between. The germline gives CDR1 SGHNT, CDR2 YENEEA. There are 15 residues in the CDR3.